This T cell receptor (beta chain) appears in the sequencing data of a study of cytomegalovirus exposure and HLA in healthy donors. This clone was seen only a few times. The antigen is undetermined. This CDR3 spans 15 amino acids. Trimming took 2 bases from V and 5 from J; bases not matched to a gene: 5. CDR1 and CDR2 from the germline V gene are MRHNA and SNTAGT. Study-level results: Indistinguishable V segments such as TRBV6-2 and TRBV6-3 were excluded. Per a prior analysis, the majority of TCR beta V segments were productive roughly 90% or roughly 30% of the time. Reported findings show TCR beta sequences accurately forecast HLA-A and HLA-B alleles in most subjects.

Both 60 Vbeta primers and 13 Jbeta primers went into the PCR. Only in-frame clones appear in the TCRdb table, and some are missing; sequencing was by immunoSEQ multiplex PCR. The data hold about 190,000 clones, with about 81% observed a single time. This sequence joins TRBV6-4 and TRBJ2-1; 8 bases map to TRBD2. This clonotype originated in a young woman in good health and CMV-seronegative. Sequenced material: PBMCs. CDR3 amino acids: CASSDISGGNNEQFF. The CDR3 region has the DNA TGTGCCAGCAGTGACATTTCGGGGGGGAACAATGAGCAGTTCTTC.